The 25 T cell receptor beta chains below were found in one sample sequenced in a study of blood T cell repertoires in COVID-19. Repertoires were generated with immunoSEQ multiplex PCR, while TCRdb's copy carries only in-frame clones and drops some. The data show just over 250,000 clones, roughly four fifths seen once. Sequencing was performed on PBMCs or T cells enriched from blood (not recorded which). All receptors derive from a man younger than 45 with acute COVID-19.

This chain uses TRBV18 with TRBJ1-2, with 9 bases fitting TRBD1. Germline loops: CDR1 KGHSH, CDR2 LQKENI. The CDR3 spans 14 residues. The J segment lost 3 bases and the V segment lost 5 bases, leaving 4 bases of the junction unmatched. As DNA, the CDR3 is TGTGCCAGCTCATCTCGACAGGGGGACTATGGCTACACCTTC. Amino acid sequence: CASSSRQGDYGYTF.

This clone was seen only a few times. The chain joins TRBV7-9 to TRBJ2-2; the match to TRBD2 covers 10 bases. The germline V gene encodes CDR1 SEHNR and CDR2 FQNEAQ (reference sequence). V lost 4 bases to trimming and J lost 4 bases; unmatched junction nucleotides: 6. The CDR3 runs to 16 residues. CDR3 residues: CASSSRSGGSTGELFF. DNA for the CDR3: TGTGCCAGCAGCTCTCGTAGCGGGGGGAGCACCGGGGAGCTGTTTTTT.

The chain recombines TRBV18 with TRBJ1-1; D is unresolved. V was clipped by 3 bases and J by 5 bases, with 13 bases between them. Germline assignment: CDR1 KGHSH and CDR2 LQKENI. The CDR3 loop spans 14 amino acids. For the CDR3, the DNA is TGTGCCAGCTCACCCCAGACAAAGTCGACTGAAGCTTTCTTT. Encoded protein: CASSPQTKSTEAFF.

CDR3 sequence reads: CASRGTSGRSSYNEQFF. The CDR3, as DNA: TGTGCCAGCAGGGGGACTAGCGGGAGGAGCTCCTACAATGAGCAGTTCTTC. V usage is TRBV2 and J usage is TRBJ2-1, with 15 positions matching TRBD2. CDR1 and CDR2 from the germline V gene are SNHLY and FYNNEI. There are 17 residues in the CDR3. V shed 6 bases and J 0 bases; nucleotides not matched to a gene: 3. The full variable domain, its missing parts supplied by reference TRBV2 and TRBJ2-1, is EPEVTQTPSHQVTQMGQEVILRCVPISNHLYFYWYRQILGQKVEFLVSFYNNEISEKSEIFDDQFSVERPDGSNFTLKIRSTKLEDSAMYFCASRGTSGRSSYNEQFFGPGTRLTVL.

This clone was detected only a few times. J is TRBJ1-5 and V is TRBV18, with TRBD1 matching 7 bases. J gave up 0 bases and V 6 bases, and 14 bases lay outside the gene matches. Germline CDR1 is KGHSH and CDR2 is LQKENI. The CDR3 covers 18 residues. The chain's CDR3 is CASSPKAAGGASNQPQHF. For the CDR3, the DNA is TGTGCCAGCTCCCCAAAGGCGGCAGGGGGAGCTAGCAATCAGCCCCAGCATTTT.

This clone was seen just once. This sequence joins TRBV7-6 and TRBJ1-1, with a weak D call TRBD1 (5 bases). Germline CDR1 and CDR2: SGHVS and FNYEAQ. Trimming took off 4 bases at V and 5 bases at J, with 11 bases between the two ends. The length of the CDR3 is 13 residues. This CDR3 reads CASSSGRGTEAFF. The CDR3 DNA sequence: TGTGCCAGCAGCTCAGGCCGGGGGACTGAAGCTTTCTTT.

The V call is TRBV7-3, the J call TRBJ2-3; D possibly corresponds to TRBD1 (6 bases). With 5 bases removed from V and 2 bases from J, the gap between germline ends came to 8 bases. This CDR3 contains 13 residues. In germline, CDR1 is SGHTA, CDR2 FQGTGA. CDR3 protein: CASSRQVTDTQYF. The CDR3 nucleotides read TGTGCCAGCAGCCGACAGGTCACAGATACGCAGTATTTT. Variable domain in full (rest from reference TRBV7-3 and TRBJ2-3): GAGVSQTPSNKVTEKGKYVELRCDPISGHTALYWYRQSLGQGPEFLIYFQGTGAADDSGLPNDRFFAVRPEGSVSTLKIQRTERGDSAVYLCASSRQVTDTQYFGPGTRLTVL.

This clone was detected only a few times. This sequence joins TRBV10-3 and TRBJ1-3; perhaps TRBD1 as D (6 bases). The CDR3 loop spans 13 amino acids. V dropped 9 bases and J dropped 2 bases, with 11 bases sitting between them. The germline gives CDR1 ENHRY, CDR2 SYGVKD. The CDR3 sequence is CAITQGPGNTIYF. The CDR3 region has the DNA TGTGCCATAACACAGGGTCCTGGAAACACCATATATTTT.

The chain is built from TRBV6-5 and TRBJ2-7; D not certain. There are 14 residues in the CDR3. Trimming pared 0 bases from V and 1 base from J, leaving 7 bases between. Germline-derived CDR1 and CDR2 are MNHEY and SVGAGI. CDR3 protein: CASSYSHSSYEQYV. The CDR3 nucleotides read TGTGCCAGCAGTTACTCGCACAGTTCCTACGAGCAGTACGTC.

This sequence joins TRBV28 and TRBJ2-1, with 10 bases that match TRBD2. V lost 4 bases to trimming and J lost 8 bases; unmatched junction nucleotides: 8. The V gene's germline CDR1 is MDHEN and CDR2 SYDVKM. This CDR3 contains 15 residues. DNA of the CDR3: TGTGCCAGCAGTTCTAGCGGGAGTGGAGTACATGAGCAGTTCTTC. Its translation: CASSSSGSGVHEQFF.

The chain is built from TRBV19 and TRBJ2-7; tentative D call: TRBD1 (5 bases). This CDR3 spans 15 amino acids. CDR1 LNHDA and CDR2 SQIVND come from the germline V gene (reference sequence). V dropped 0 bases and J dropped 5 bases, with 14 bases sitting between them. CDR3 in amino acids: CASSIDHGRAHEQYV. CDR3 coding DNA: TGTGCCAGTAGTATAGATCACGGCAGGGCCCACGAGCAGTACGTC.

The chain recombines TRBV19 with TRBJ2-5; a weak D match, TRBD2 (5 bases). The germline gives CDR1 LNHDA, CDR2 SQIVND (reference sequence). The germline V and J ends were trimmed by 3 bases and 5 bases, with 13 bases remaining between them. CDR3 length equals 14 residues. The CDR3 is CASSIRRGRETQYF. The CDR3 bases are TGTGCCAGTAGTATTCGACGGGGTAGGGAGACCCAGTACTTC.

This chain joins TRBV28 and TRBJ1-5; D remains ambiguous. Germline CDR1 is MDHEN and CDR2 is SYDVKM. The V end was cut by 2 bases, the J end by 15 bases, with 17 bases between. The CDR3 extends over 13 amino acids. Here the CDR3 reads CASSLPTAAEVHF. CDR3 in DNA: TGTGCCAGCAGTTTACCGACGGCCGCCGAGGTGCATTTT.

The CDR3 region has the DNA TGTGCCAGCAGCCGGGACAGGGTGAGTGAGCAGTTCTTC. Translating it yields CASSRDRVSEQFF. The chain is built from TRBV16 and TRBJ2-1; 9 nucleotides align to TRBD1. V shed 4 bases, J shed 9 bases, and the junction held 4 bases outside the gene matches. Germline lookup yields CDR1 KGHSY and CDR2 FQNENV. This CDR3 has 13 residues.

This clone was seen only once. The rearrangement uses TRBV11-2 and TRBJ2-1; TRBD2 aligns across 8 bases. V dropped 3 bases and J dropped 4; count of bases not matched to a gene: 8. Germline V gene sequence: CDR1 SGHAT, CDR2 FQNNGV. The CDR3 is made up of 16 amino acids. The CDR3 protein is CASSFGGGRRYNEQFF. The CDR3 DNA follows: TGTGCCAGCAGCTTCGGAGGCGGGAGGCGGTACAATGAGCAGTTCTTC.

The V and J genes are TRBV5-4 and TRBJ2-7; 9 bases map to TRBD1. This CDR3 is built from 14 residues. The germline V gene has CDR1 SGHNT and CDR2 YYREEE (reference sequence). After removal of 5 bases from V and 4 bases from J, the junction contained 7 bases not matched to a gene. CDR3 sequence reads: CASSSGQGRYEQYV. CDR3 DNA sequence: TGTGCCAGCAGTTCTGGACAGGGGAGGTACGAGCAGTACGTC.

The CDR3 region has the DNA TGTGCCAGCTCACCATTGGCTCGGGATGAGCAGTTCTTC. It specifies CASSPLARDEQFF. The rearrangement links TRBV18 to TRBJ2-1; the D is unclear. Trimming cost V 2 bases and J 8 bases, with 10 bases left between them. This CDR3 spans 13 amino acids. Germline V CDR1 and CDR2: KGHSH, LQKENI.

This clone was detected a few times. The gene calls are TRBV5-4 and TRBJ2-2; 7 bases are shared with TRBD2. CDR3 length: 14 residues. Germline loops: CDR1 SGHNT, CDR2 YYREEE (reference sequence). The J segment lost 7 bases and the V segment lost 3 bases, leaving 6 bases of the junction unmatched. The DNA of the CDR3 is TGTGCCAGCAGCTGGGGAGGGCTCAACGGGGAGCTGTTTTTT. This translates into CASSWGGLNGELFF.

The chain combines TRBV5-4 with TRBJ2-7, with D possibly TRBD2 on 6 matching bases. CDR3 length: 12 amino acids. Trimming removed 0 bases at V and 9 bases at J, with 10 bases between. In germline, CDR1 is SGHNT, CDR2 YYREEE (reference sequence). As DNA, the CDR3 is TGTGCCAGCAGCTTGGGGGGACTTGCGCAGTACGTC. Protein sequence: CASSLGGLAQYV.

Regarding this clone: The junction departs from germline at one end; a sequencing error may be responsible. The rearrangement links TRBV7-7 to TRBJ2-1; D is possibly TRBD2 (5 bases). Germline lookup yields CDR1 SSHAT and CDR2 FNYEAQ (reference sequence). The CDR3 is made up of 15 amino acids. The CDR3 DNA sequence: TGTGCTAGCAGCTTAAATGCGGGTAGCCCAGATGAGCAGTTCTTC. Translation: CASSLNAGSPDEQFF.

This clone was recorded a few times. This rearrangement joins TRBV6-2 or TRBV6-3 to TRBJ2-7, with 9 bases lining up with TRBD2. CDR1 MNHEY and CDR2 SVGEGT come from the germline V gene. The CDR3 runs to 13 residues. With 6 bases clipped from V and 2 bases from J, the junction kept 2 bases outside the gene matches. For the CDR3, the DNA is TGTGCCAGCAGCTTAGCGGGGGCCTACGAGCAGTACGTC. This gives the protein CASSLAGAYEQYV.

Turning to this clone: One end of the junction does not line up with germline, which may come from a read error. This rearrangement joins TRBV5-1 to TRBJ1-2; D is unresolved. This CDR3 is built from 12 residues. The germline V gene encodes CDR1 SGHRS and CDR2 YFSETQ. CDR3 bases: TGTGCCAGCAGCTTGGGTAGCTATGGCTACACCTTC. Translation gives CASSLGSYGYTF.

Remarks on this clone: Other DNA sequences in this specimen translate into the identical CDR3. J is TRBJ1-1 and V is TRBV18, with D possibly matching TRBD1 (5 bases). CDR1 and CDR2 from the germline V gene are KGHSH and LQKENI. V was shortened by 6 bases and J by 5 bases, with 13 bases between the two germline ends. The CDR3 is 13 residues long. CDR3 amino acids: CASSPSRGTEAFF. As DNA, the CDR3 is TGTGCCAGCTCCCCCAGCCGGGGGACTGAAGCTTTCTTT.

This clone has a single count. The chain is built from TRBV28 and TRBJ1-2; D remains ambiguous. The V gene's germline CDR1 is MDHEN and CDR2 SYDVKM. V gave up 5 bases and J gave up 4 bases, with 14 bases separating them. The length of the CDR3 is 14 residues. CDR3 amino acids: CASSTIDGAYGYTF. The CDR3, as DNA: TGTGCCAGCAGTACTATTGACGGAGCCTATGGCTACACCTTC.

The chain uses TRBV6-1 and TRBJ2-7; TRBD1 agrees at 9 bases. V lost 3 bases to trimming and J lost 2 bases; unmatched junction nucleotides: 8. The CDR3 runs 16 residues. Per germline, CDR1 MNHNS and CDR2 SASEGT. CDR3 bases: TGTGCCAGCAGTGACCAAGTCCGGGACAGGGCCTACGAGCAGTACGTC. Protein sequence: CASSDQVRDRAYEQYV.